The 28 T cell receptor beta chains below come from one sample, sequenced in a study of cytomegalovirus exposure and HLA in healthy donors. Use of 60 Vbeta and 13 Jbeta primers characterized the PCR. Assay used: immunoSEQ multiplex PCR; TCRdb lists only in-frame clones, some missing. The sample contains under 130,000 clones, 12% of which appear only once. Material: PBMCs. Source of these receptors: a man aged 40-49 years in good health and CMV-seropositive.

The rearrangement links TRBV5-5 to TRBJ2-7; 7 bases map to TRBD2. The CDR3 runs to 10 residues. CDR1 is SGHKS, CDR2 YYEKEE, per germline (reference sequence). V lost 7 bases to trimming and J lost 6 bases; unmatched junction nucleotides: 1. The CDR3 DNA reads TGTGCCAGCGGCGGGGGCGAGCAGTACTTC. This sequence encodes CASGGGEQYF.

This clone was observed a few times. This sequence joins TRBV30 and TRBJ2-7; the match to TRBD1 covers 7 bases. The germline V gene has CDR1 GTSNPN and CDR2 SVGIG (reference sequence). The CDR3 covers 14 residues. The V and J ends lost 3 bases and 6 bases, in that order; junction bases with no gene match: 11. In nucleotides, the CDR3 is TGTGCCTGGAGCGCTCCGGGACAGAGGATCGAGCAGTACTTC. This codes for CAWSAPGQRIEQYF.

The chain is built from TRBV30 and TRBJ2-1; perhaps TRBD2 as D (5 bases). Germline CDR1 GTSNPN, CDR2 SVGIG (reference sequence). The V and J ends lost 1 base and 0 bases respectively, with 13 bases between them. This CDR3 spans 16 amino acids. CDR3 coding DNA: TGTGCCTGGAGTGGTTTAAGCGGAAGCTCCTACAATGAGCAGTTCTTC. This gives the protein CAWSGLSGSSYNEQFF.

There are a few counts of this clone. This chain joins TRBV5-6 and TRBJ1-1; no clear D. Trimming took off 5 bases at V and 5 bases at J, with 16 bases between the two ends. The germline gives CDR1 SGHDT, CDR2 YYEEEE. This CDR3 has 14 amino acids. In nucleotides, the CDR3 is TGTGCCAGCAGTCCTTCATTCGGGGTTACTGAAGCTTTCTTT. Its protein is CASSPSFGVTEAFF.

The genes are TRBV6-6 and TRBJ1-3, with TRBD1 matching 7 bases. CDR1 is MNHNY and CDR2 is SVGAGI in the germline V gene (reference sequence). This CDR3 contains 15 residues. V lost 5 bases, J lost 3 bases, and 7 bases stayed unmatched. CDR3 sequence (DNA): TGTGCCAGCAGTGCTCAGGGACAGCTTGGAAACACCATATATTTT. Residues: CASSAQGQLGNTIYF.

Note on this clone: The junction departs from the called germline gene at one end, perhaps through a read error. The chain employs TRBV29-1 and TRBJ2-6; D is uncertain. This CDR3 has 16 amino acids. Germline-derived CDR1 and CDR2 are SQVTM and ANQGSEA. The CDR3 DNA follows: TGCAGCGTTGGTAATTTGTGGCCACCTGCGGCCCACGTCCTGCCTTTC. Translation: CSVGNLWPPAAHVLPF. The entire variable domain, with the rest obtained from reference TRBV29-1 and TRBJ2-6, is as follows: SAVISQKPSRDICQRGTSLTIQCQVDSQVTMMFWYRQQPGQSLTLIATANQGSEATYESGFVIDKFPISRPNLTFSTLTVSNMSPEDSSIYLCSVGNLWPPAAHVLPFGAGSRLTVL.

This CDR3 is CAIQQGEWGTDTQYF. CDR3 nucleotides: TGTGCCATCCAACAGGGCGAATGGGGCACAGATACGCAGTATTTT. The V gene is TRBV7-9, the J gene TRBJ2-3; a weak D match, TRBD1 (6 bases). Germline CDR1 reads SEHNR; CDR2 reads FQNEAQ (reference sequence). V was shortened by 10 bases and J by 1 base, with 18 bases between the two germline ends. The CDR3 extends over 15 amino acids.

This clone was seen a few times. This CDR3 reads CASSWVAGEEGELFF. The DNA for the CDR3 is TGTGCCAGCAGCTGGGTAGCGGGAGAGGAAGGGGAGCTGTTTTTT. The chain is built from TRBV7-6 and TRBJ2-2; 9 nucleotides align to TRBD2. The CDR3 runs 15 residues. V lost 4 bases, J lost 8 bases, and 8 bases stayed unmatched. Germline CDR1 SGHVS, CDR2 FNYEAQ.

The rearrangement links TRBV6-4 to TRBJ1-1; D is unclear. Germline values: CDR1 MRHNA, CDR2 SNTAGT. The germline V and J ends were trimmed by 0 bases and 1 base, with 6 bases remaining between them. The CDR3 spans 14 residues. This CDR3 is CASSDSGGNTEAFF. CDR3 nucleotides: TGTGCCAGCAGTGACTCAGGAGGGAACACTGAAGCTTTCTTT.

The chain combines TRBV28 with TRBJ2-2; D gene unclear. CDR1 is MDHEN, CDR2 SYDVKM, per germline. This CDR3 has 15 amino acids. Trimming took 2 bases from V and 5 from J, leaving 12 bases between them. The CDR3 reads CASSLGLRGTGELFF. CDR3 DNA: TGTGCCAGCAGTTTAGGGTTAAGAGGTACCGGGGAGCTGTTTTTT.

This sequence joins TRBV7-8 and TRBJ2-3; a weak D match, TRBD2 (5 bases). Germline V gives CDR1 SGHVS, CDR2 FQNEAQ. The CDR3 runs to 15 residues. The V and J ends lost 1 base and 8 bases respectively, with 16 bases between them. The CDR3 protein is CASSLEQRFGGTQYF. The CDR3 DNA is TGTGCCAGCAGCTTAGAGCAGCGGTTCGGTGGTACGCAGTATTTT.

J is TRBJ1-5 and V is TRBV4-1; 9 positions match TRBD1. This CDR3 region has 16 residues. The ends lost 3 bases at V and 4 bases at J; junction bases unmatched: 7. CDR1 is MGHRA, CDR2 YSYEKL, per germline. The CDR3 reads CASSQSGQGLNQPQHF. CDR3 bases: TGCGCCAGCAGCCAGTCGGGACAGGGCCTTAATCAGCCCCAGCATTTT.

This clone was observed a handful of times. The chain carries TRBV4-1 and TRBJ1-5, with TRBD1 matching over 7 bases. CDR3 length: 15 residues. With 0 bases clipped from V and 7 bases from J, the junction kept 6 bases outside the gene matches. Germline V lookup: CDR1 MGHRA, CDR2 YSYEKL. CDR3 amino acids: CASSQDRQGYQPQHF. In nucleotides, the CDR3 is TGCGCCAGCAGCCAAGATCGACAGGGCTACCAGCCCCAGCATTTT.

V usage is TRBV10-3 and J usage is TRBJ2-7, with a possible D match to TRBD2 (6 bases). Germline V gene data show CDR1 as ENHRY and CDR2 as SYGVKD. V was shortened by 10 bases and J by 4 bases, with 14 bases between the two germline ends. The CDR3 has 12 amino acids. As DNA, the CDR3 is TGTGCCACTAGCGCTGAGGGGTACGAGCAGTACTTC. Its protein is CATSAEGYEQYF.

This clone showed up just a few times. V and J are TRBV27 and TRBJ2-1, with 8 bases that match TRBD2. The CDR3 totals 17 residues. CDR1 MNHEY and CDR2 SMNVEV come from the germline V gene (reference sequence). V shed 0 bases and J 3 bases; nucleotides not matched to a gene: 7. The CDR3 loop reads CASSLSSGLGLYNEQFF. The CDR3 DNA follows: TGTGCCAGCAGTTTATCTTCGGGACTAGGCCTCTACAATGAGCAGTTCTTC.

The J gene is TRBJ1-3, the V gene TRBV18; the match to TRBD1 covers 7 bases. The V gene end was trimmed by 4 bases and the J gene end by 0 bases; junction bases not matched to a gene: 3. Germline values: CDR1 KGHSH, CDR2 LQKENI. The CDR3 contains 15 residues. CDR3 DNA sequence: TGTGCCAGCTCACAGGACAGGACCTCTGGAAACACCATATATTTT. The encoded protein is CASSQDRTSGNTIYF. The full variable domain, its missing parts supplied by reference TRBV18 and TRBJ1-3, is NAGVMQNPRHLVRRRGQEARLRCSPMKGHSHVYWYRQLPEEGLKFMVYLQKENIIDESGMPKERFSAEFPKEGPSILRIQQVVRGDSAAYFCASSQDRTSGNTIYFGEGSWLTVV.

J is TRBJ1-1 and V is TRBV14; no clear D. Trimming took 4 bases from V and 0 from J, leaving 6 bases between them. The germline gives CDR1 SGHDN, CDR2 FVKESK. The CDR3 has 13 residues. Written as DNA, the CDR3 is TGTGCCAGCAGCCCATCATTGAACACTGAAGCTTTCTTT. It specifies CASSPSLNTEAFF.

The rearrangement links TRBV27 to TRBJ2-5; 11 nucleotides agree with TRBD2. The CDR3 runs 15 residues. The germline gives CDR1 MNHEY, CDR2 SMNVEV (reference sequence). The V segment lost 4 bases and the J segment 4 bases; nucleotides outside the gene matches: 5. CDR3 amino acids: CASSSTSGRGETQYF. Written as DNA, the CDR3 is TGTGCCAGCAGTTCAACTAGCGGGAGAGGAGAGACCCAGTACTTC.

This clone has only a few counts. The CDR3 DNA sequence: TGTGCCAGCAGCTTAAACGGGAACACTGAAGCTTTCTTT. Protein product: CASSLNGNTEAFF. V usage is TRBV11-2 and J usage is TRBJ1-1; D is unresolved. CDR3 size: 13 residues. The germline V gene has CDR1 SGHAT and CDR2 FQNNGV. Trimming shortened V by 2 bases and J by 1 base, and 5 bases separated the two germline ends.

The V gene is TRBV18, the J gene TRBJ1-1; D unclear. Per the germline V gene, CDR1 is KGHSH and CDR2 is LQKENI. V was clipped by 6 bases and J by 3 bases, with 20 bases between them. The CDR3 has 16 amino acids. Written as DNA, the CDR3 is TGTGCCAGCTCCCCCCGCACAAACATACGCTACACTGAAGCTTTCTTT. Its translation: CASSPRTNIRYTEAFF.

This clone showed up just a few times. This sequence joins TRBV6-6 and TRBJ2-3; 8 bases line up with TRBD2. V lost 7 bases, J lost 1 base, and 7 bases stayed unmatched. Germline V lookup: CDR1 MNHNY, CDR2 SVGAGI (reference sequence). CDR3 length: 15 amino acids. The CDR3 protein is CASMRGLEGTDTQYF. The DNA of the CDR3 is TGTGCCAGCATGCGGGGACTAGAGGGCACAGATACGCAGTATTTT.

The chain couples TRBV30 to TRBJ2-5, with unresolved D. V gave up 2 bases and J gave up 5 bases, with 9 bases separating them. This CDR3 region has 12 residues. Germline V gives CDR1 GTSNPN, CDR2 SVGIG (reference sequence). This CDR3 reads CAWSSGGETQYF. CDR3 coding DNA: TGTGCCTGGAGTAGTGGCGGTGAGACCCAGTACTTC.

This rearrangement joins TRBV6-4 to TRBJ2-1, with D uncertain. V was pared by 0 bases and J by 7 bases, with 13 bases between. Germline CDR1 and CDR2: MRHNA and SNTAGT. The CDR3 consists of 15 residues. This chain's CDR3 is CASSDSAGSSNEQFF. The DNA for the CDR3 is TGTGCCAGCAGTGACTCGGCAGGCTCGTCAAATGAGCAGTTCTTC.

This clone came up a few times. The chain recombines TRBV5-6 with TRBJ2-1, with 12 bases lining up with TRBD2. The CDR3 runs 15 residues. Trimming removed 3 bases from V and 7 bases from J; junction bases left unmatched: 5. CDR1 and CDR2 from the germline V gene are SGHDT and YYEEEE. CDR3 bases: TGTGCCAGCAGCTCTCTAGCGGGGGGGGGAAATGAGCAGTTCTTC. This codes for CASSSLAGGGNEQFF.

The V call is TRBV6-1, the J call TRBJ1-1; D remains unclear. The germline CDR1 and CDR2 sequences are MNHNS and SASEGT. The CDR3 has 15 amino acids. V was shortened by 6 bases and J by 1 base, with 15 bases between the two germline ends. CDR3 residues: CASRPPWAWNTEAFF. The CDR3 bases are TGTGCCAGCAGACCGCCCTGGGCCTGGAACACTGAAGCTTTCTTT.

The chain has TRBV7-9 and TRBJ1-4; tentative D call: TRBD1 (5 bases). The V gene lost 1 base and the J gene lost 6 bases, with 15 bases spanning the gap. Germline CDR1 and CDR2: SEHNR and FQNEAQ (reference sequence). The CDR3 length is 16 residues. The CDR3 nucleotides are TGTGCCAGCAGCTTAGAATACGGGGGTTTGGATGAAAAACTGTTTTTT. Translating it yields CASSLEYGGLDEKLFF.

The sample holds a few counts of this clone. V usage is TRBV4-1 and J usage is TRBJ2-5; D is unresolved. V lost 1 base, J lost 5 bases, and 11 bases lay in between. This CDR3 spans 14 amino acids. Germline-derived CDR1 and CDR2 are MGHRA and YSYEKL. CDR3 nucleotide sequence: TGCGCCAGCAGCCAAGGGCAGGAATGGGAGACCCAGTACTTC. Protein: CASSQGQEWETQYF.

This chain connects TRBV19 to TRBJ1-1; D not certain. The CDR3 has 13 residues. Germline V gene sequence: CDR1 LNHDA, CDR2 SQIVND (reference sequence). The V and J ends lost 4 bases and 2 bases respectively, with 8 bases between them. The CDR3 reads CASSTSLNTEAFF. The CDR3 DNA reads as TGTGCCAGTAGTACAAGTCTAAACACTGAAGCTTTCTTT.